The 14 T cell receptor beta chains given below trace back to one sample, sequenced in a study of T cell repertoires in cytomegalovirus infection. TCRdb re-analysed the reads in MiXCR, keeping a single row per CDR3 protein. The data hold approximately 910,000 distinct CDR3 sequences, with roughly 30% observed a single time. These TCRs are of unknown antigen specificity. The sequenced sample was cultured CD8+ T cells from PBMCs, obtained from culture after CMV antigen stimulation. These receptors came from a human donor in good health (CMV status not recorded). Some clones in this sample may be carry-over from other donors' samples.

This clonotype appeared a few times. V usage is TRBV12-3 or TRBV12-4 and J usage is TRBJ2-3; 9 nucleotides agree with TRBD1. The CDR3 length is 16 residues. The V segment lost 4 bases and the J segment 7 bases; nucleotides outside the gene matches: 12. The CDR3 DNA reads as TGTGCCAGCAGTTCCCCCAGGACAGGGGTTTGGAATACGCAGTATTTT. This encodes CASSSPRTGVWNTQYF.

This clonotype was recorded at least ten times. CDR3 nucleotides: TGTGCCAGCAGTTTAGCAGGATATGGCTACACCTTC. Translating it yields CASSLAGYGYTF. V and J are TRBV12-3 or TRBV12-4 and TRBJ1-2; no definite D call. V was cut by 0 bases and J by 5 bases, with 4 bases left in between. The CDR3 sequence is 12 residues long.

This rearrangement joins TRBV19 to TRBJ1-5; 9 bases agree with TRBD1. V lost 2 bases, J lost 6 bases, and 8 bases stayed unmatched. Germline V gives CDR1 LNHDA, CDR2 SQIVND (reference sequence). This CDR3 region has 16 residues. CDR3 sequence (DNA): TGTGCCAGTAGTATAAGGGGGACAGGGTTCCCTCAGCCCCAGCATTTT. It codes for CASSIRGTGFPQPQHF.

This chain connects TRBV7-9 to TRBJ2-5, with a tentative D call TRBD2 (5 bases). CDR1 and CDR2 from the germline V gene are SEHNR and FQNEAQ (reference sequence). V lost 1 base, J lost 5 bases, and 14 bases lay in between. The CDR3 is 15 residues long. The CDR3 sequence is CASSLGLMVGETQYF. The CDR3, as DNA: TGTGCCAGCAGCTTAGGACTAATGGTAGGGGAGACCCAGTACTTC. Together with reference TRBV7-9 and TRBJ2-5, the CDR3 gives the full variable domain: DTGVSQNPRHKITKRGQNVTFRCDPISEHNRLYWYRQTLGQGPEFLTYFQNEAQLEKSRLLSDRFSAERPKGSFSTLEIQRTEQGDSAMYLCASSLGLMVGETQYFGPGTRLLVL.

This clonotype showed up just once. V is TRBV7-9 and J is TRBJ1-4, with 7 positions matching TRBD1. The CDR3 runs to 17 residues. V trimming: 5 bases; J trimming: 5 bases; junction bases outside the gene matches: 14. The germline CDR1 and CDR2 sequences are SEHNR and FQNEAQ (reference sequence). CDR3 sequence reads: CASSPPILTGVNEKLFF. The CDR3 DNA reads TGTGCCAGCAGCCCCCCGATCCTAACAGGGGTGAATGAAAAACTGTTTTTT.

The chain joins TRBV7-3 to TRBJ2-1; tentative D call: TRBD2 (5 bases). V lost 1 base to trimming and J lost 9 bases, with 7 bases between them. Germline CDR1 reads SGHTA; CDR2 reads FQGTGA. The CDR3 spans 12 residues. CDR3 protein: CASSLIGSEQFF. The CDR3 DNA follows: TGTGCCAGCAGCTTAATTGGGAGTGAGCAGTTCTTC. Filled out from reference TRBV7-3 and TRBJ2-1, the complete variable domain reads GAGVSQTPSNKVTEKGKYVELRCDPISGHTALYWYRQSLGQGPEFLIYFQGTGAADDSGLPNDRFFAVRPEGSVSTLKIQRTERGDSAVYLCASSLIGSEQFFGPGTRLTVL.

This clonotype has only one observation. V usage is TRBV29-1 and J usage is TRBJ1-1; D is ambiguous. Trimming shortened V by 8 bases and J by 5 bases, and 15 bases separated the two germline ends. Germline loops: CDR1 SQVTM, CDR2 ANQGSEA. This CDR3 spans 12 amino acids. In DNA, the CDR3 is TGCAGCTCTTTGACGGGCGGGACTGAAGCTTTCTTT. Translating gives CSSLTGGTEAFF.

V and J are TRBV4-1 and TRBJ2-2, with TRBD2 matching 7 bases. Trimming took 4 bases from V and 6 from J; bases not matched to a gene: 14. The CDR3 is made up of 17 amino acids. Germline assignment: CDR1 MGHRA and CDR2 YSYEKL. For the CDR3, the DNA is TGCGCCAGCAGCCGAACCGTGGGGGGGGACTCCCCCGGGGAGCTGTTTTTT. Its translation: CASSRTVGGDSPGELFF.

The chain recombines TRBV28 with TRBJ1-2; maybe TRBD1 (6 bases). The CDR3 extends over 13 amino acids. The V gene lost 6 bases and the J gene lost 4 bases, with 12 bases spanning the gap. CDR1 MDHEN and CDR2 SYDVKM come from the germline V gene. CDR3 nucleotides: TGTGCCAGCAGCCAACAGGGCGTCTATGGCTACACCTTC. It codes for CASSQQGVYGYTF.

This clonotype occurred a few times. The rearrangement joins TRBV18 to TRBJ2-3; 9 bases are shared with TRBD1. The germline CDR1 and CDR2 sequences are KGHSH and LQKENI. V shed 8 bases and J 2 bases; nucleotides not matched to a gene: 8. The CDR3 runs to 15 residues. CDR3 loop: CASREGTGNTDTQYF. CDR3 nucleotides: TGTGCCAGCCGAGAAGGGACAGGGAACACAGATACGCAGTATTTT.

This clonotype has more than one count but fewer than ten. This chain links TRBV15 with TRBJ1-5; TRBD1 might be the D (5 bases). CDR1 is LNHNV, CDR2 YYDKDF, per germline (reference sequence). V dropped 1 base and J dropped 4 bases, with 5 bases sitting between them. The CDR3 totals 13 residues. CDR3 nucleotide sequence: TGTGCCACCAGCAGAGGACAGAATCAGCCCCAGCATTTT. Its protein product is CATSRGQNQPQHF.

This sequence joins TRBV29-1 and TRBJ1-2; D is possibly TRBD1 (6 bases). CDR1 SQVTM and CDR2 ANQGSEA come from the germline V gene. Trimming left V 4 bases short and J 2 bases short, with 14 bases between. CDR3 length: 14 amino acids. The DNA of the CDR3 is TGCAGCGTTGGAAGGGTTGACAGGAACTATGGCTACACCTTC. This encodes CSVGRVDRNYGYTF.

This clonotype was picked up one time. The chain uses TRBV6-2 or TRBV6-3 and TRBJ1-2; weak D call: TRBD1 (5 bases). Germline V gene data show CDR1 as MNHEY and CDR2 as SVGEGT. V was cut by 0 bases and J by 6 bases, with 8 bases left in between. The CDR3 is 13 residues long. CDR3 nucleotide sequence: TGTGCCAGCAGTTACTCGCCAGGGCATGGCTACACCTTC. It is translated as CASSYSPGHGYTF.

The chain recombines TRBV15 with TRBJ2-3; no firm D call. There are 15 residues in the CDR3. The ends were cut back, 3 bases at V and 0 bases at J, with 10 bases in the middle. CDR1 and CDR2 from the germline V gene are LNHNV and YYDKDF (reference sequence). DNA of the CDR3: TGTGCCACCAGCAGCCTGGGGTCTAGCACAGATACGCAGTATTTT. It is translated as CATSSLGSSTDTQYF.